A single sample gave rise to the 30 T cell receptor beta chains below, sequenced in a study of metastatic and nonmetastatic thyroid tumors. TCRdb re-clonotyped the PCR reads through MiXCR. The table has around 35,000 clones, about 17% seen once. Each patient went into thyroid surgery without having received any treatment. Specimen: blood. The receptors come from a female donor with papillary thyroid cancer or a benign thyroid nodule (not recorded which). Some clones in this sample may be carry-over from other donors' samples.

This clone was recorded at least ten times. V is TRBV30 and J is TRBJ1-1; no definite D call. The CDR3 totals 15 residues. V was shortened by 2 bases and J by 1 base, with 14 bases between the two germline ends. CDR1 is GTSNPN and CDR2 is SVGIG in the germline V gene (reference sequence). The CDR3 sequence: CAWSPKSWGNTEAFF. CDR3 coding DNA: TGTGCCTGGAGTCCTAAGTCTTGGGGGAACACTGAAGCTTTCTTT.

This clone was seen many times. Here the CDR3 DNA reads TGTGCCAGCAGTTCCCATTGGGGACAGGTAACTGGGGCCAACGTCCTGACTTTC. Translated: CASSSHWGQVTGANVLTF. This chain joins TRBV12-3 or TRBV12-4 and TRBJ2-6, with TRBD1 matching 8 bases. With V trimmed by 4 bases and J by 2 bases, 10 bases remained unmatched. The CDR3 contains 18 residues.

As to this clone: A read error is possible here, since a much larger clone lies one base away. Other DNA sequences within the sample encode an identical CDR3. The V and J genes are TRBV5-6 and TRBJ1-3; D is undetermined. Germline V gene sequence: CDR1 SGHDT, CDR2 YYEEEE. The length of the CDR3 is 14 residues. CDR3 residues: CASRTGVSGNTIYF. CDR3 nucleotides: TGTGCTAGCAGGACGGGTGTCTCTGGAAACACCATATATTTT.

The CDR3 bases are TGTGCCAGCAGTCTCTCGGGCCGGGTCGGCTACGAGCAGTACTTC. Protein product: CASSLSGRVGYEQYF. The V call is TRBV6-5, the J call TRBJ2-7, with D unresolved. The V end was cut by 5 bases, the J end by 3 bases, with 17 bases between. The CDR3 contains 15 residues. Germline V gene sequence: CDR1 MNHEY, CDR2 SVGAGI.

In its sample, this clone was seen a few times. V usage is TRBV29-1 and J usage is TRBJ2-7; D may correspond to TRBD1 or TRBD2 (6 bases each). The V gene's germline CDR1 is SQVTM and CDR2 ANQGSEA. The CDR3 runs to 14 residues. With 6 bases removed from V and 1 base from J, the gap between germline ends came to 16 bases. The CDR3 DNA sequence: TGCAGCGTCTGCGTGGGGGGCCCATCCTACGAGCAGTACTTC. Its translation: CSVCVGGPSYEQYF.

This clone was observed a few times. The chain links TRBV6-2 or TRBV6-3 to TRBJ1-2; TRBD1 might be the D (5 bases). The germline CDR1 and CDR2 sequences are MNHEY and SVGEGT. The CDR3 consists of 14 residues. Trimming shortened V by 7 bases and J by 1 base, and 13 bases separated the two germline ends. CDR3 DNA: TGTGCCAGCACCAAACCTGACAGTAACTATGGCTACACCTTC. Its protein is CASTKPDSNYGYTF.

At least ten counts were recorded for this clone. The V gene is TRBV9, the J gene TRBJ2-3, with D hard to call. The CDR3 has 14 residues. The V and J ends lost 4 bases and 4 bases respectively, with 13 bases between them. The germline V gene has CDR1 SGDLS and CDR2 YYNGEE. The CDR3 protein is CASSFIAPSDTQYF. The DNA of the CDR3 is TGTGCCAGCAGCTTCATAGCTCCCTCAGATACGCAGTATTTT.

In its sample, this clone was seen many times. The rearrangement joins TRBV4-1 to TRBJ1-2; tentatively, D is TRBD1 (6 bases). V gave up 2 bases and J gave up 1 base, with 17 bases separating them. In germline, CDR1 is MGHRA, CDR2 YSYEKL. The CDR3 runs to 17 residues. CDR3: CASSQPFNRAYNYGYTF. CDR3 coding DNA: TGCGCCAGCAGCCAACCCTTTAACAGGGCCTATAACTATGGCTACACCTTC.

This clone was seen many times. The CDR3, as DNA: TGTGCCAGCAGTCCAGTCGGGTCCTACGAGCAGTACTTC. It encodes CASSPVGSYEQYF. The chain uses TRBV2 and TRBJ2-7; D not certain. CDR3 length: 13 residues. With 5 bases removed from V and 1 base from J, the gap between germline ends came to 9 bases. Germline V gene sequence: CDR1 SNHLY, CDR2 FYNNEI.

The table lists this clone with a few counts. In nucleotides, the CDR3 is TGTGCCAGCATAAGACTAGCGTATCCGTTGTACGAGCAGTACTTC. Residues: CASIRLAYPLYEQYF. V gene TRBV28 combines with J gene TRBJ2-7; 8 bases align to TRBD2. The length of the CDR3 is 15 residues. The V gene's germline CDR1 is MDHEN and CDR2 SYDVKM. Losses at the gene ends were 7 bases for V and 4 bases for J; bases not matched to a gene: 12. The full variable domain, in which reference TRBV28 and TRBJ2-7 provide the parts outside the CDR3, is DVKVTQSSRYLVKRTGEKVFLECVQDMDHENMFWYRQDPGLGLRLIYFSYDVKMKEKGDIPEGYSVSREKKERFSLILESASTNQTSMYLCASIRLAYPLYEQYFGPGTRLTVT.

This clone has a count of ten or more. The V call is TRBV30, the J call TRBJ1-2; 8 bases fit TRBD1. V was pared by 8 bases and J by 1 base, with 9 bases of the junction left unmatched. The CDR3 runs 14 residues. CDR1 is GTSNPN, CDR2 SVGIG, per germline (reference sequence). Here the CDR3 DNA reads TGTGCCGTATTCTCCACAGGGGGTAACTATGGCTACACCTTC. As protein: CAVFSTGGNYGYTF.

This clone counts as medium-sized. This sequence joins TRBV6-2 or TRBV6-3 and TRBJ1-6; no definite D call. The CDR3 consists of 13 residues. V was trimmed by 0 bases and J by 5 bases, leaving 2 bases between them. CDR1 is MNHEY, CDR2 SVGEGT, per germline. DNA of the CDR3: TGTGCCAGCAGTTACTCGGATAATTCACCCCTCCACTTT. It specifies CASSYSDNSPLHF.

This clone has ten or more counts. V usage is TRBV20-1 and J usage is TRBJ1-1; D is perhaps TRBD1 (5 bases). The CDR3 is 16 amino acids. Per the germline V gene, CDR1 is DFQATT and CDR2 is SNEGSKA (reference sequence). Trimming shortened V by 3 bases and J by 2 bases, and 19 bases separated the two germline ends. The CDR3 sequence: CSARGLAADSNTEAFF. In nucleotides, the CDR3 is TGCAGTGCTAGGGGCCTGGCGGCCGACAGTAACACTGAAGCTTTCTTT.

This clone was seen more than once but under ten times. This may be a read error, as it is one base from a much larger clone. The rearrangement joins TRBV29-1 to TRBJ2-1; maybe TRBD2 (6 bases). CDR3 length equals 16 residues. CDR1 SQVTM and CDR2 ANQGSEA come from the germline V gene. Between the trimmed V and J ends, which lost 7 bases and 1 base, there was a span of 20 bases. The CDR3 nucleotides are TGCAGCGATCTTCTAACTAGCACCCGGTCCTACAATGAGCAGTTCTTC. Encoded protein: CSDLLTSTRSYNEQFF.

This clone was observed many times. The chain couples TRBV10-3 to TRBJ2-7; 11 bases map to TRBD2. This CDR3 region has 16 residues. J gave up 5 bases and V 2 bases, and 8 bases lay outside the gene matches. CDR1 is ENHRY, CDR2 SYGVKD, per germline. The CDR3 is CAISENWLAGGDEQYF. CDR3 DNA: TGTGCCATCAGTGAGAATTGGCTAGCGGGAGGTGACGAGCAGTACTTC.

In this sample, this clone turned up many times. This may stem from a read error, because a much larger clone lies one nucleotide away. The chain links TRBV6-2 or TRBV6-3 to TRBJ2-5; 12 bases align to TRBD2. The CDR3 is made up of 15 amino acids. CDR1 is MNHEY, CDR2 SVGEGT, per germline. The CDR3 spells CASSPTSGGMETQYF. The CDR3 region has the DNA TGTGCCAGCAGCCCCACTAGCGGGGGGATGGAGACTCAGTACTTC.

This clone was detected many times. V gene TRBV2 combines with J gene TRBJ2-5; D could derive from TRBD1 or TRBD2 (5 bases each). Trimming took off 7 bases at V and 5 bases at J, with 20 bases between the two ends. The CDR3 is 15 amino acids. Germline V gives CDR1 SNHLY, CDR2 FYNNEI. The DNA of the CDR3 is TGTGCCAGCACCCAATGGGGGAGCGGCGGGGAGACCCAGTACTTC. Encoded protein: CASTQWGSGGETQYF.

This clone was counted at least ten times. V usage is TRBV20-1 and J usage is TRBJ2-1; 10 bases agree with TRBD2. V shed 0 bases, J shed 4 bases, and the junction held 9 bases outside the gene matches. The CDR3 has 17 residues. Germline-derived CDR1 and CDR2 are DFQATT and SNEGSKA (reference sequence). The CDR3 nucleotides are TGCAGTGCTAGAGATGGCACTAGCGGGGACCCTTACAATGAGCAGTTCTTC. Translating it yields CSARDGTSGDPYNEQFF.

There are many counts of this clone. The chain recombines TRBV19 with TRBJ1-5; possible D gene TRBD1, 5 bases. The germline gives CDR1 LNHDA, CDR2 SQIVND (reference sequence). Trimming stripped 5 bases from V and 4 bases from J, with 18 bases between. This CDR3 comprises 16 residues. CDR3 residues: CASSPWWGGRNQPQHF. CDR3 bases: TGTGCCAGTAGTCCGTGGTGGGGGGGGAGGAATCAGCCCCAGCATTTT.

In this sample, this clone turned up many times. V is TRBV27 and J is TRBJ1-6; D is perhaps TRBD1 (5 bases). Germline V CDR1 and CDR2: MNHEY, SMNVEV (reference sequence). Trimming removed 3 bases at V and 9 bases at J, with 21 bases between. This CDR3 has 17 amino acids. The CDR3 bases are TGTGCCAGCAGTTTGTCCGCCGGGGGGGAAGGACGTTCACCCCTCCACTTT. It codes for CASSLSAGGEGRSPLHF.

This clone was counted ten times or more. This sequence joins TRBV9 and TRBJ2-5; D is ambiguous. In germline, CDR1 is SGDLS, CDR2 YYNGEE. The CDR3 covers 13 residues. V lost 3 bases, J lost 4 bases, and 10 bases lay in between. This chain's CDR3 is CASSGGTLETQYF. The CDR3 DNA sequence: TGTGCCAGCAGCGGGGGTACTCTAGAGACCCAGTACTTC.

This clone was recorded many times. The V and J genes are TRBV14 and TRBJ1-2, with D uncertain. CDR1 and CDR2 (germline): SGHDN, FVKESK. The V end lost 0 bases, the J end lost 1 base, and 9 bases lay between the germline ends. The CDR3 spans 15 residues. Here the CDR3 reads CASSQEAGYNYGYTF. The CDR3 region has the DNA TGTGCCAGCAGCCAAGAAGCAGGATATAACTATGGCTACACCTTC.

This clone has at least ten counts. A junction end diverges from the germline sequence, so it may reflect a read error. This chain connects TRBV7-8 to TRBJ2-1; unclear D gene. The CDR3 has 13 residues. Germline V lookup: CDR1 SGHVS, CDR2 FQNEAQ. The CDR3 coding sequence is TGTGCCAGCAGCTCCGACTCCAACAATGAGCAGTTCTTC. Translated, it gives CASSSDSNNEQFF.

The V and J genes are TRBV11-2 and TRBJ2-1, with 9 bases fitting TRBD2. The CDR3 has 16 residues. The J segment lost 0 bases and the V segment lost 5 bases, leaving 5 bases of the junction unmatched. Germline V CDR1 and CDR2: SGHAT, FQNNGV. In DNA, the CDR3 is TGTGCCAGCAGCCCCCAACTAGCGGGCTCCTACAATGAGCAGTTCTTC. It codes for CASSPQLAGSYNEQFF.

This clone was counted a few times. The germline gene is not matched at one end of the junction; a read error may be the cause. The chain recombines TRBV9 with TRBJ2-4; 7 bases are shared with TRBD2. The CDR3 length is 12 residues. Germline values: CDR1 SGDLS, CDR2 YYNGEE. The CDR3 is CASSAGSGAREF. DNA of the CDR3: TGTGCCAGCAGCGCTGGGAGCGGGGCCCGGGAATTC. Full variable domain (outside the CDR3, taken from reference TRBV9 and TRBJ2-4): DSGVTQTPKHLITATGQRVTLRCSPRSGDLSVYWYQQSLDQGLQFLIQYYNGEERAKGNILERFSAQQFPDLHSELNLSSLELGDSALYFCASSAGSGAREFGAGTRLSVL.

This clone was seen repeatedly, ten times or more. Here the CDR3 reads CASSQVTGGDWGTDTQYF. CDR3 DNA: TGTGCCAGCAGCCAAGTTACGGGAGGGGATTGGGGCACAGATACGCAGTATTTT. J is TRBJ2-3 and V is TRBV4-2; the match to TRBD2 covers 8 bases. Germline V CDR1 and CDR2: LGHNA, YNFKEQ. CDR3 length equals 18 residues. The trim removed 1 base at V and 1 base at J, leaving 10 bases unmatched.

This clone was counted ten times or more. In DNA, the CDR3 is TGTGCCTGGAGTGGCGGGACTATCTACGAGCAGTACTTC. As protein: CAWSGGTIYEQYF. This chain connects TRBV30 to TRBJ2-7; 7 positions match TRBD2. This CDR3 is 13 amino acids long. CDR1 is GTSNPN and CDR2 is SVGIG in the germline V gene (reference sequence). With 1 base clipped from V and 3 bases from J, the junction kept 3 bases outside the gene matches.

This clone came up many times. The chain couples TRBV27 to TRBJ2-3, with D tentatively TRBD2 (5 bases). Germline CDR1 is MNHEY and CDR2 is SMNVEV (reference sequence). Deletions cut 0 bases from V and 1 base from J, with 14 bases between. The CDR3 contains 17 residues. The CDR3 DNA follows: TGTGCCAGCAGTTTATCAGCCCACTTCGGGGGCACAGATACGCAGTATTTT. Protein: CASSLSAHFGGTDTQYF.

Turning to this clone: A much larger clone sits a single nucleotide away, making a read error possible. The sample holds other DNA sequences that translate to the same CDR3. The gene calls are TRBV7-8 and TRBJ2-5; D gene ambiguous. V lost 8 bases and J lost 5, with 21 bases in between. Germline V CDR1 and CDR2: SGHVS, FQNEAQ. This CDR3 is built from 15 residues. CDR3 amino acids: CASGTTRGIGETQYF. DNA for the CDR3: TGTGCCAGCGGTACAACAAGAGGTATTGGTGAGACCCAGTACTTC.

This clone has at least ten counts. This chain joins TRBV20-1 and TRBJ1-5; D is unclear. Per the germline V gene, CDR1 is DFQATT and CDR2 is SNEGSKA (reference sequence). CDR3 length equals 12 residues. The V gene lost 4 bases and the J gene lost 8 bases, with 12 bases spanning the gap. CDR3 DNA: TGCAGTGCTAATACGGCCAGGAAGCCCCAGCATTTT. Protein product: CSANTARKPQHF.